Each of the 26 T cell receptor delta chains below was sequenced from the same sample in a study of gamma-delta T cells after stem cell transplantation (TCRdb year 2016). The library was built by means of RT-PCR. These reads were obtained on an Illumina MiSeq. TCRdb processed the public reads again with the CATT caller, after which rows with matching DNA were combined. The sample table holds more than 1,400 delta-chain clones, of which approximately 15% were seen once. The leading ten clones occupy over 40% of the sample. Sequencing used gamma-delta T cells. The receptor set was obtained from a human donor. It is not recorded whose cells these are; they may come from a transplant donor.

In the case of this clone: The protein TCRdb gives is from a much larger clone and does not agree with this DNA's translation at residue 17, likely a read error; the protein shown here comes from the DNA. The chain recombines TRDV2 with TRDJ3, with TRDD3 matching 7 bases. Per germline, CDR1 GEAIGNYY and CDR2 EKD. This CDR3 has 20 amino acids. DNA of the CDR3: TGTGCCTGTGACACCGGTCCCTGGGGGTTGAGCTCCTGGGACACCCGAAAGATGTTTTTC. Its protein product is CACDTGPWGLSSWDTRKMFF.

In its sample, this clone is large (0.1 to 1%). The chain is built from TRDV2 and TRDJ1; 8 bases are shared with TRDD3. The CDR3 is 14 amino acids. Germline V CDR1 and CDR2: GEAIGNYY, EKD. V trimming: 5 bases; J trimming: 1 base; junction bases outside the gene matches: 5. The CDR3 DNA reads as TGTGCCTGTGTTTTACTGGGGGCCACCGATAAACTCATCTTT. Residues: CACVLLGATDKLIF.

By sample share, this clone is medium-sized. CDR3 region: CACDTIATGMYTDKLIF. The CDR3 nucleotides are TGTGCCTGTGACACGATAGCTACTGGGATGTACACCGATAAACTCATCTTT. The chain is built from TRDV2 and TRDJ1, with a weak D call TRDD3 (6 bases). CDR1 is GEAIGNYY and CDR2 is EKD in the germline V gene. Trimming took 1 base from V and 0 from J, leaving 17 bases between them. CDR3 length: 17 amino acids.

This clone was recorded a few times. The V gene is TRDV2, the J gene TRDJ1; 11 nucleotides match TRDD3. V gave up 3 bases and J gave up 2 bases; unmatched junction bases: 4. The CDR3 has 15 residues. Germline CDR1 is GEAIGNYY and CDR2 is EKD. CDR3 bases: TGTGCCTGTGACGTACTGGGGGATAAAACCGATAAACTCATCTTT. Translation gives CACDVLGDKTDKLIF.

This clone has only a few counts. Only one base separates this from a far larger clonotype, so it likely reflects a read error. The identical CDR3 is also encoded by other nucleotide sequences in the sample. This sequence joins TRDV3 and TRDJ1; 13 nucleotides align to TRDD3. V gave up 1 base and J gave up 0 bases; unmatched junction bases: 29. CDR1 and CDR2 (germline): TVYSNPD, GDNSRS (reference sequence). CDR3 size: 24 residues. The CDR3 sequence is CAFNRKPPLRGLGDTRGNTDKLIF. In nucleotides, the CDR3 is TGTGCCTTTAATCGGAAGCCCCCACTACGGGGACTGGGGGATACGCGGGGGAACACCGATAAACTCATCTTT.

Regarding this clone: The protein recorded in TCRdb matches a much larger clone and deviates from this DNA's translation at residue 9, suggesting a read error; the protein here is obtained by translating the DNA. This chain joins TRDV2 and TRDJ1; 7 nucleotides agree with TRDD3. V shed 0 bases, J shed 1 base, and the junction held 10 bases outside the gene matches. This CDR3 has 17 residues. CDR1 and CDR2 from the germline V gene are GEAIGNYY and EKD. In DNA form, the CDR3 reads TGTGCCTGTGACACCGTACTGGGGACCCCGGTCACCGATAAACTCATCTTT. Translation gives CACDTVLGTPVTDKLIF.

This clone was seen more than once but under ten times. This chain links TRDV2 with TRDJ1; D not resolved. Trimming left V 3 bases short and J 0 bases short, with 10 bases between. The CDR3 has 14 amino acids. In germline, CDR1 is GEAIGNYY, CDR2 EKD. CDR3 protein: CACDPVEYTDKLIF. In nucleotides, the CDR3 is TGTGCCTGTGACCCTGTAGAGTACACCGATAAACTCATCTTT.

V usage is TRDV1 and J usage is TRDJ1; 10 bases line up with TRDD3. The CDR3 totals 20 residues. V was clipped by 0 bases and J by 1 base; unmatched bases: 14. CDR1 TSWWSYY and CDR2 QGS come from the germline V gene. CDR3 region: CALGELPLLGDESRTDKLIF. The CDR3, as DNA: TGTGCTCTTGGGGAACTTCCTTTACTGGGGGATGAATCCCGCACCGATAAACTCATCTTT.

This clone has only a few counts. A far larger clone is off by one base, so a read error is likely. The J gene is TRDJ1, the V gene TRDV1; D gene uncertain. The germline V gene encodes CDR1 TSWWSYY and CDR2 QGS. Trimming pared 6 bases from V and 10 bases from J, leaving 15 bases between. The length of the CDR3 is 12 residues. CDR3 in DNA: TGTGCTCTTGGTCTATTCACCCTTGGACTCATCTTT. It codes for CALGLFTLGLIF.

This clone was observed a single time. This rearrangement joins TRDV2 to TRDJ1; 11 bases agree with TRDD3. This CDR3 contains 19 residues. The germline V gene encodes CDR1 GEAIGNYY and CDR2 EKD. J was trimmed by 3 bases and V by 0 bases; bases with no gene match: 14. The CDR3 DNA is TGTGCCTGTGACACCCCCACATTTGGGGGATACGCTCAAGCCGATAAACTCATCTTT. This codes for CACDTPTFGGYAQADKLIF.

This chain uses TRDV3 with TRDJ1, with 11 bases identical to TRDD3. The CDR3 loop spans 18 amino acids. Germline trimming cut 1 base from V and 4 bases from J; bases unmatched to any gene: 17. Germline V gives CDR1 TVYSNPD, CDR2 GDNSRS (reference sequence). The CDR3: CAFTFLMGDTYHLDKLIF. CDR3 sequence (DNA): TGTGCCTTTACGTTCCTCATGGGGGATACGTACCACCTCGATAAACTCATCTTT.

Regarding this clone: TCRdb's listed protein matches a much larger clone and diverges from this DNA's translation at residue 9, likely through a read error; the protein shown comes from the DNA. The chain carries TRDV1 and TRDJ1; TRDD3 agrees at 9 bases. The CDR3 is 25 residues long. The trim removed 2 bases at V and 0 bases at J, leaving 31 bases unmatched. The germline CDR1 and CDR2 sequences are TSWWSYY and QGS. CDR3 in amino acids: CALGETHQALGIRVSHRAYTDKLIF. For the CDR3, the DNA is TGTGCTCTTGGGGAAACCCACCAGGCTCTGGGGATACGCGTATCCCATCGGGCGTACACCGATAAACTCATCTTT.

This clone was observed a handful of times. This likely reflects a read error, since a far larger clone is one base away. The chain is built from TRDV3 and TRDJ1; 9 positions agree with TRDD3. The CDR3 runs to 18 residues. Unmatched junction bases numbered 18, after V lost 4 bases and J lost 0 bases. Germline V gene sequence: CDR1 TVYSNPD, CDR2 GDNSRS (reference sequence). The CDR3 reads CACTTTTMGGYHTDKLIF. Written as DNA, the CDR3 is TGTGCCTGTACTACTACTACGATGGGGGGATACCACACCGATAAACTCATCTTT.

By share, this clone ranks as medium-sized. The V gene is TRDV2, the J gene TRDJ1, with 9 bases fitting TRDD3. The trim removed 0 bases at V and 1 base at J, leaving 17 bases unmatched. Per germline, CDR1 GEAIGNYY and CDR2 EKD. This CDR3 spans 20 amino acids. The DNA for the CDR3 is TGTGCCTGTGACACCGTTTATCTGGGGGATCCCCACGGTGTCACCGATAAACTCATCTTT. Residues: CACDTVYLGDPHGVTDKLIF.

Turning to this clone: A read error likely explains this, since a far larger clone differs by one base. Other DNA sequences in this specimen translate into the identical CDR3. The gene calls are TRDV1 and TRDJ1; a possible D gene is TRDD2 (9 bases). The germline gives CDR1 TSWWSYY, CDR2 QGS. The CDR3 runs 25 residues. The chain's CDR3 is CALGAHLPTAKILLGARADTDKLIF. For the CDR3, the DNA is TGTGCTCTTGGGGCCCACCTTCCTACGGCGAAAATATTACTGGGGGCCCGGGCAGACACTGATAAACTCATCTTT.

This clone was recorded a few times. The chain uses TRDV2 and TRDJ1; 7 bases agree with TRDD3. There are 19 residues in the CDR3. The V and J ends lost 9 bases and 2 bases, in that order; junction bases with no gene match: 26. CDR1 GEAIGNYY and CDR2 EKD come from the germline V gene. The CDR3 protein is CASTHLVLGIGNETDKLIF. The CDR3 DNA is TGTGCCAGTACCCATCTGGTACTGGGGATAGGCAATGAGACCGATAAACTCATCTTT.

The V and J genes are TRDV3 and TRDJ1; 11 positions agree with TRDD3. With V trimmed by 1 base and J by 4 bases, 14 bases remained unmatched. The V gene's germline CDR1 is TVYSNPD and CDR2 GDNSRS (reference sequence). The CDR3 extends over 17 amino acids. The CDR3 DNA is TGTGCCTTTAATGGGTACTGGGGGATATGGGATGGCGATAAACTCATCTTT. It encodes CAFNGYWGIWDGDKLIF. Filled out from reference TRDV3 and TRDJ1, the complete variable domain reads CDKVTQSSPDQTVASGSEVVLLCTYDTVYSNPDLFWYRIRPDYSFQFVFYGDNSRSEGADFTQGRFSVKHILTQKAFHLVISPVRTEDSATYYCAFNGYWGIWDGDKLIFGKGTRVTVEP.

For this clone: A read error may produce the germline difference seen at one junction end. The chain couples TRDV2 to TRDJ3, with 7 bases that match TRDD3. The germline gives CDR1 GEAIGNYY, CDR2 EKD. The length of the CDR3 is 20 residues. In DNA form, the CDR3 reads TGTGCCTGTGACACCGGTCCCTGGGGGTTGAGCTCCTGTGACCCCCGCCAGATGTTTTTC. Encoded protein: CACDTGPWGLSSCDPRQMFF.

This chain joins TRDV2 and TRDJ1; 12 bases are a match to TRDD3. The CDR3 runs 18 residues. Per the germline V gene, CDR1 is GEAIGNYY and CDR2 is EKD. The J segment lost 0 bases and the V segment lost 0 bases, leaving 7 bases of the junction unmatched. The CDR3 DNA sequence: TGTGCCTGTGACACCATTACTGGGGGATACCGGTACACCGATAAACTCATCTTT. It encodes CACDTITGGYRYTDKLIF.

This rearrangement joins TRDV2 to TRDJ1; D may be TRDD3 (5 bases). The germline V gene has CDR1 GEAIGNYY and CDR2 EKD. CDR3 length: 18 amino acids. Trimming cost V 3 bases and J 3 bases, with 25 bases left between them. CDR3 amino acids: CACDVPPTSVAYADKLIF. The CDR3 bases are TGTGCCTGTGACGTGCCCCCCACTTCTGTGGCATACGCCGATAAACTCATCTTT.

CDR3 sequence reads: CALGGDWLGDKLIF. The CDR3 coding sequence is TGTGCTCTTGGGGGCGATTGGTTGGGCGATAAACTCATCTTT. This chain uses TRDV1 with TRDJ1; D gene uncertain. Germline CDR1 TSWWSYY, CDR2 QGS. With 4 bases removed from V and 4 bases from J, the gap between germline ends came to 13 bases. This CDR3 is built from 14 residues.

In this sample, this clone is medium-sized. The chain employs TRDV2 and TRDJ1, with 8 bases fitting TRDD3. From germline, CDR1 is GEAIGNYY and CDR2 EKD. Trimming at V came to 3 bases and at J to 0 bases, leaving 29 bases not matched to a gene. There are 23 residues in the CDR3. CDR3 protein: CACDSLRILTGGIPLSYTDKLIF. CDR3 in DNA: TGTGCCTGTGACTCCCTACGGATCCTAACTGGGGGGATCCCACTTTCTTACACCGATAAACTCATCTTT.

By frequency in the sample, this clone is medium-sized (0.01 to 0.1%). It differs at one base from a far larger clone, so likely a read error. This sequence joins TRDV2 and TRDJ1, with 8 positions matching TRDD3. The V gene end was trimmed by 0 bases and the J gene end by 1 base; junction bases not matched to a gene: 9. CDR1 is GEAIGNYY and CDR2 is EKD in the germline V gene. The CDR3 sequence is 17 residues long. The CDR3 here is CACDTGLGAPVTDKLIF. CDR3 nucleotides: TGTGCCTGTGACACCGGACTGGGGGCCCCGGTCACCGATAAACTCATCTTT.

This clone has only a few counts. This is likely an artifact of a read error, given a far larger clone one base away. The DNA of the CDR3 is TGTGCCTTTAATCGGAAACCCCCACTACGGGGACTGGGGGATGCGCGGGGGAACACCGATAAACTCATCTTT. It specifies CAFNRKPPLRGLGDARGNTDKLIF. This rearrangement joins TRDV3 to TRDJ1, with 10 bases identical to TRDD3. Per germline, CDR1 TVYSNPD and CDR2 GDNSRS (reference sequence). The CDR3 is 24 residues long. The junction had 32 bases not matched to a gene; V was cut back by 1 base and J by 0 bases.

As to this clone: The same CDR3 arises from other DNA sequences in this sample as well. CDR3 residues: CACDTVLGDRDRSWDTRQMFF. CDR3 in DNA: TGTGCCTGTGACACAGTACTGGGGGATAGAGACCGCTCCTGGGACACCCGACAGATGTTTTTC. The genes are TRDV2 and TRDJ3, with 11 bases that match TRDD3. Germline trimming cut 1 base from V and 0 bases from J; bases unmatched to any gene: 10. This CDR3 has 21 residues. CDR1 is GEAIGNYY, CDR2 EKD, per germline.

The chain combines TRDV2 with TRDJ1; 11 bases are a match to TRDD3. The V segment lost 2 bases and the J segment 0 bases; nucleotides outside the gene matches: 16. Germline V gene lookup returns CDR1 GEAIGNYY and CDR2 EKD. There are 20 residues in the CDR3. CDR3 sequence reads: CACDNLPSGGYAWNTDKLIF. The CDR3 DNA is TGTGCCTGTGACAACCTTCCCAGTGGGGGATACGCCTGGAACACCGATAAACTCATCTTT.